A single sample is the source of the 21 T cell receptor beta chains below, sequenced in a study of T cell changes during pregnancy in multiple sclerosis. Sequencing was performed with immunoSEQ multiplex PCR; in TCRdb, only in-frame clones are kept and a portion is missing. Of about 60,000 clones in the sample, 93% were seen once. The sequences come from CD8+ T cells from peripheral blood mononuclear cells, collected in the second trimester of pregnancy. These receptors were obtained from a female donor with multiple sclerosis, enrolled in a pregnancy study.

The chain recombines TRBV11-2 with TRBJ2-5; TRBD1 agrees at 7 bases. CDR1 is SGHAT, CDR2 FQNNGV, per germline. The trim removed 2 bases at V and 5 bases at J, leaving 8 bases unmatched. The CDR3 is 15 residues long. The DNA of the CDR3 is TGTGCCAGCAGCTTATTTACAGGGGTCGGCGAGACCCAGTACTTC. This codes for CASSLFTGVGETQYF.

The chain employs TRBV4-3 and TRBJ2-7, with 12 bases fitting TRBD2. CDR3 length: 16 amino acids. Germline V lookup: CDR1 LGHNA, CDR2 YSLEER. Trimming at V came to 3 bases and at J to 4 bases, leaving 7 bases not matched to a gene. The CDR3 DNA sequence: TGCGCCAGCAGCCATCAAGCTAGCGGGGGGGCTTACGAGCAGTACTTC. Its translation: CASSHQASGGAYEQYF.

CDR3 sequence: CASSDASGYTF. The CDR3 DNA reads TGTGCCAGCAGTGACGCGTCCGGCTACACCTTC. This rearrangement joins TRBV6-4 to TRBJ1-2, with no clear D. This CDR3 comprises 11 residues. Germline CDR1 reads MRHNA; CDR2 reads SNTAGT. Trimming shortened V by 2 bases and J by 8 bases, and 6 bases separated the two germline ends.

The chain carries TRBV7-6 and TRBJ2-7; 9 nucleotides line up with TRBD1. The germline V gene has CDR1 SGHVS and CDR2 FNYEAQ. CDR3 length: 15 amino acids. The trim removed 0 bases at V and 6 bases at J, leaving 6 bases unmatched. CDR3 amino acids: CASSLAPEGQGEQYF. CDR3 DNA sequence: TGTGCCAGCAGCTTAGCCCCAGAGGGACAGGGCGAGCAGTACTTC. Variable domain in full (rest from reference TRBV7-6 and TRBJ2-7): GAGVSQSPRYKVTKRGQDVALRCDPISGHVSLYWYRQALGQGPEFLTYFNYEAQQDKSGLPNDRFSAERPEGSISTLTIQRTEQRDSAMYRCASSLAPEGQGEQYFGPGTRLTVT.

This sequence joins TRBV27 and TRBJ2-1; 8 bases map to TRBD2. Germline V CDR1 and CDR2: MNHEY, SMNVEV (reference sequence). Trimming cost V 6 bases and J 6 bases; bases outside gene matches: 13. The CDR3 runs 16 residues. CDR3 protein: CASSLSRRGDFNEQFF. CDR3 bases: TGTGCCAGCAGCCTATCGAGGCGGGGGGATTTCAATGAGCAGTTCTTC.

DNA for the CDR3: TGTGCCAGCAGCTTAACCGGGGTCTCTGAAGCTTTCTTT. Translating it yields CASSLTGVSEAFF. This chain connects TRBV7-8 to TRBJ1-1, with D hard to call. V was shortened by 2 bases and J by 6 bases, with 10 bases between the two germline ends. The germline CDR1 and CDR2 sequences are SGHVS and FQNEAQ. There are 13 residues in the CDR3.

CDR3 amino acids: CASSPGDRGIVNTEAFF. CDR3 nucleotides: TGTGCCAGCTCACCAGGGGACAGGGGGATCGTGAACACTGAAGCTTTCTTT. The genes are TRBV18 and TRBJ1-1, with 11 bases matching TRBD1. The ends lost 2 bases at V and 0 bases at J; junction bases unmatched: 5. Germline V gene data show CDR1 as KGHSH and CDR2 as LQKENI. The CDR3 extends over 17 amino acids. Using reference TRBV18 and TRBJ1-1 for the parts outside the CDR3, the full variable domain is NAGVMQNPRHLVRRRGQEARLRCSPMKGHSHVYWYRQLPEEGLKFMVYLQKENIIDESGMPKERFSAEFPKEGPSILRIQQVVRGDSAAYFCASSPGDRGIVNTEAFFGQGTRLTVV.

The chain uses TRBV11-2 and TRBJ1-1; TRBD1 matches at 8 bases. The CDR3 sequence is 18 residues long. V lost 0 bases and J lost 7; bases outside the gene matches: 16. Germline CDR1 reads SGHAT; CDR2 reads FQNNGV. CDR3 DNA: TGTGCCAGCAGCTTAGATGGAGTATGGGGCAGGGGGCGCCTTGAAGCTTTCTTT. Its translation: CASSLDGVWGRGRLEAFF.

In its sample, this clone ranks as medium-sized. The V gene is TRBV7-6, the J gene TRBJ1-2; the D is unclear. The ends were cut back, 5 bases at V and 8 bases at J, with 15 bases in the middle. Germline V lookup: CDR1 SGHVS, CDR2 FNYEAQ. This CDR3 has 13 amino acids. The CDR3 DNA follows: TGTGCCAGCAGCCAGAGCGGGAGTTGGGGCTACACCTTC. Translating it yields CASSQSGSWGYTF. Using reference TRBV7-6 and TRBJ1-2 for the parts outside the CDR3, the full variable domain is GAGVSQSPRYKVTKRGQDVALRCDPISGHVSLYWYRQALGQGPEFLTYFNYEAQQDKSGLPNDRFSAERPEGSISTLTIQRTEQRDSAMYRCASSQSGSWGYTFGSGTRLTVV.

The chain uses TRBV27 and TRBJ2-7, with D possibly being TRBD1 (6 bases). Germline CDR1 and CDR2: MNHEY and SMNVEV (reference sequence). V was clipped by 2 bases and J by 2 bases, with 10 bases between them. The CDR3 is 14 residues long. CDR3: CASSLQGTTYEQYF. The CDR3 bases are TGTGCCAGCAGTTTACAGGGGACAACCTACGAGCAGTACTTC.

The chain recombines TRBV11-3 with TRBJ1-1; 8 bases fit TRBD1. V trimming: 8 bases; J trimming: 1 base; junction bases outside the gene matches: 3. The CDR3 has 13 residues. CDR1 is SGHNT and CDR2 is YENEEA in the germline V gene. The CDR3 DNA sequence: TGTGCCAGCCAAGGACAGGGGAACACTGAAGCTTTCTTT. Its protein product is CASQGQGNTEAFF.

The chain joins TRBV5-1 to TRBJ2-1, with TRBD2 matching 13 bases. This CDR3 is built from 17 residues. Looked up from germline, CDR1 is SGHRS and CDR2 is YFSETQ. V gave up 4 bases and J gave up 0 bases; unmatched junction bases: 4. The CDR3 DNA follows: TGCGCCAGCAGCGGGACTAGCGGGACGATCTCCTACAATGAGCAGTTCTTC. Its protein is CASSGTSGTISYNEQFF.

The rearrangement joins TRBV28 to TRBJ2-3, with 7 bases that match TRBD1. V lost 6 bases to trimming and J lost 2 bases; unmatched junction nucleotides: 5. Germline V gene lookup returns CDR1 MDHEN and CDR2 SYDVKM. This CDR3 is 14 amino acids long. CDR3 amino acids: CASRQGVITDTQYF. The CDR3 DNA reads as TGTGCCAGCAGGCAGGGGGTGATCACAGATACGCAGTATTTT. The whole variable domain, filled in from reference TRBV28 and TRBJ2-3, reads DVKVTQSSRYLVKRTGEKVFLECVQDMDHENMFWYRQDPGLGLRLIYFSYDVKMKEKGDIPEGYSVSREKKERFSLILESASTNQTSMYLCASRQGVITDTQYFGPGTRLTVL.

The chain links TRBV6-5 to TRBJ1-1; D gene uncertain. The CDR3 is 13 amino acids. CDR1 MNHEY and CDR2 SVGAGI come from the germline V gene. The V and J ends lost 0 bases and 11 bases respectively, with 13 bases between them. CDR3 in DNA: TGTGCCAGCAGTTACTCGAGGGCAGAGGAGGCTTTCTTT. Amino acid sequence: CASSYSRAEEAFF.

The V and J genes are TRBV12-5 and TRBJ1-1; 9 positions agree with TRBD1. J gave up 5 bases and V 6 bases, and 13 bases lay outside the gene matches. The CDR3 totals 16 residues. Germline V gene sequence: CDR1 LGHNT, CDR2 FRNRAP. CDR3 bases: TGTGCTAGTGGCTCGGGACAGGGTGTTTTGGTGACTGAAGCTTTCTTT. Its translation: CASGSGQGVLVTEAFF.

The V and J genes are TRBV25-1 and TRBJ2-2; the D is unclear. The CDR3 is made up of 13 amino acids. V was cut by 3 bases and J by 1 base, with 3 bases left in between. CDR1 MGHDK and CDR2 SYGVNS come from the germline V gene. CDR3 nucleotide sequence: TGTGCCAGCAGTGAGCGGAACACCGGGGAGCTGTTTTTT. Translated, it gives CASSERNTGELFF.

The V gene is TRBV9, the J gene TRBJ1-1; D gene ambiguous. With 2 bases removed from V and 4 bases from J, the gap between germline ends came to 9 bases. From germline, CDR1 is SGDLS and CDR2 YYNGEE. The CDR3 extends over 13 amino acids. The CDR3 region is CASSVGVATEAFF. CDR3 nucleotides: TGTGCCAGCAGCGTCGGGGTGGCCACTGAAGCTTTCTTT.

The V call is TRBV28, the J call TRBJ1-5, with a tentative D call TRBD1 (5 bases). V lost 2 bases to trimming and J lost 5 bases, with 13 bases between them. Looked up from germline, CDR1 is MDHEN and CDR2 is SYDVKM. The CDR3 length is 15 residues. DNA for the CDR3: TGTGCCAGCAGTTTAGACAGTCCCTTTTATCAGCCCCAGCATTTT. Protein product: CASSLDSPFYQPQHF.

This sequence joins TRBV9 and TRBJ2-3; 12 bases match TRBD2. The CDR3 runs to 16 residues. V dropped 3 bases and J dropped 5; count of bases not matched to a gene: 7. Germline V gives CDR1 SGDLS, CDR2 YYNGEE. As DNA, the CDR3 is TGTGCCAGCAGCGACCTAGCGGGGGGGCCCGGAGATACGCAGTATTTT. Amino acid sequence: CASSDLAGGPGDTQYF.

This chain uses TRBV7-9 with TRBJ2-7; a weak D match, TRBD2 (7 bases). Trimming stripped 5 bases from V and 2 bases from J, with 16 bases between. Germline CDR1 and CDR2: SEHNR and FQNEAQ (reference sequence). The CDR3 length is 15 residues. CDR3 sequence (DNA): TGTGCCAGCAGCCACTCCACGGGGGGCCCCTACGAGCAGTACTTC. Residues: CASSHSTGGPYEQYF.

The chain's CDR3 is CSAGGLAGRSFNEQFF. CDR3 nucleotide sequence: TGCAGCGCCGGGGGGCTAGCGGGCAGGTCGTTCAATGAGCAGTTCTTC. This chain connects TRBV29-1 to TRBJ2-1; 8 bases match TRBD2. CDR3 length: 16 residues. V trimming: 7 bases; J trimming: 6 bases; junction bases outside the gene matches: 17. CDR1 is SQVTM and CDR2 is ANQGSEA in the germline V gene.